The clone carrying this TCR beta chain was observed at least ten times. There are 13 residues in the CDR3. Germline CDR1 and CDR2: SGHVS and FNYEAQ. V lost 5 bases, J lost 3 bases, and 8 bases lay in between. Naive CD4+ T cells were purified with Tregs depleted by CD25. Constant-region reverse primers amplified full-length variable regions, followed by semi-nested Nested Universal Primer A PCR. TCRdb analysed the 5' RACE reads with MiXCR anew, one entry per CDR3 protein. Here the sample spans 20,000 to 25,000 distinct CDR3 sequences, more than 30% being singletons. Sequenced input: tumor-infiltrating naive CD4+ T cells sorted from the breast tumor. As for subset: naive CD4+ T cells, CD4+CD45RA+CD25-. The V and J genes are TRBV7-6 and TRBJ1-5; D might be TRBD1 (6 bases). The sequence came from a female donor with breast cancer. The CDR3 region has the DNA TGTGCCAGCAGCCGGGACACCAATCAGCCCCAGCATTTT. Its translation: CASSRDTNQPQHF.